A single sample gave rise to the 20 T cell receptor beta chains below, sequenced in a study of control samples from healthy donors and cancer patients. Clones were read by immunoSEQ multiplex PCR, and TCRdb kept only the in-frame ones, dropping some. The sample lists 150,000 to 200,000 clones, just over 85% seen once, with around 5.1% in the top ten. Sequencing was done on a sample of blood. These TCRs come from a woman aged 25 to 45 in good health.

V usage is TRBV24-1 and J usage is TRBJ2-3, with TRBD2 matching over 13 bases. The J segment lost 4 bases and the V segment lost 5 bases, leaving 5 bases of the junction unmatched. The V gene's germline CDR1 is KGHDR and CDR2 SFDVKD. The CDR3 is made up of 16 amino acids. The CDR3 reads CATSGTSGSGADTQYF. The DNA of the CDR3 is TGTGCCACCAGTGGGACTAGCGGGAGTGGAGCAGATACGCAGTATTTT.

The CDR3: CASSLRQGSTEAFF. The CDR3 coding sequence is TGTGCCAGCAGCCTCCGACAGGGCAGTACTGAAGCTTTCTTT. The chain employs TRBV7-2 and TRBJ1-1, with 7 bases fitting TRBD1. The germline gives CDR1 SGHTA, CDR2 FQGNSA. The CDR3 consists of 14 residues. The ends lost 5 bases at V and 5 bases at J; junction bases unmatched: 8.

Note on this clone: Its ends do not fully match the called genes, so a read error is possible. The rearrangement joins TRBV7-7 to TRBJ2-3; D ambiguous. The CDR3 totals 13 residues. Per germline, CDR1 SSHAT and CDR2 FNYEAQ (reference sequence). CDR3 DNA: TGTGCTAGCAGCTTAGAACTCCGGGATACGCAGTATTTT. Its translation is CASSLELRDTQYF.

V usage is TRBV3-1 (or the pseudogene TRBV3-2) and J usage is TRBJ2-1, with 10 bases matching TRBD1. CDR1 is LGHDT and CDR2 is YNNKEL in the germline V gene (reference sequence). After removal of 0 bases from V and 7 bases from J, the junction contained 6 bases not matched to a gene. This CDR3 has 16 residues. CDR3 sequence (DNA): TGTGCCAGCAGCCAAGACGCCGGGACAGGGGCAAATGAGCAGTTCTTC. It translates to CASSQDAGTGANEQFF.

This clone was observed a handful of times. This chain uses TRBV7-6 with TRBJ2-3; weak D call: TRBD1 (5 bases). V dropped 6 bases and J dropped 2 bases, with 12 bases sitting between them. The CDR3 is made up of 14 amino acids. The V gene's germline CDR1 is SGHVS and CDR2 FNYEAQ. The CDR3 sequence is CASSKDTLTDTQYF. The CDR3 DNA sequence: TGTGCCAGCAGTAAGGACACCCTCACAGATACGCAGTATTTT. Full variable domain (missing parts from reference TRBV7-6 and TRBJ2-3): GAGVSQSPRYKVTKRGQDVALRCDPISGHVSLYWYRQALGQGPEFLTYFNYEAQQDKSGLPNDRFSAERPEGSISTLTIQRTEQRDSAMYRCASSKDTLTDTQYFGPGTRLTVL.

This chain uses TRBV10-1 with TRBJ2-2; 8 bases map to TRBD1. The ends lost 1 base at V and 7 bases at J; junction bases unmatched: 8. The CDR3 totals 16 residues. Germline V gene lookup returns CDR1 WNHNN and CDR2 SYGVQD (reference sequence). The CDR3 loop reads CASSEFGQGKGGELFF. CDR3 in DNA: TGCGCCAGCAGTGAGTTTGGACAGGGAAAAGGCGGGGAGCTGTTTTTT.

The rearrangement uses TRBV6-5 and TRBJ1-1; no firm D call. Trimming pared 0 bases from V and 7 bases from J, leaving 12 bases between. The CDR3 consists of 14 residues. CDR1 MNHEY and CDR2 SVGAGI come from the germline V gene. The CDR3: CASSYSRWAHEAFF. The CDR3 coding sequence is TGTGCCAGCAGTTACTCGAGATGGGCACATGAAGCTTTCTTT.

V is TRBV7-9 and J is TRBJ1-1; D is perhaps TRBD1 (5 bases). This CDR3 has 14 residues. The germline CDR1 and CDR2 sequences are SEHNR and FQNEAQ (reference sequence). V was trimmed by 1 base and J by 3 bases, leaving 9 bases between them. As DNA, the CDR3 is TGTGCCAGCAGCTTAGACAGGTACGACACTGAAGCTTTCTTT. Translating it yields CASSLDRYDTEAFF.

The chain is built from TRBV2 and TRBJ1-2; the match to TRBD1 covers 8 bases. The CDR3 loop spans 16 amino acids. Germline V CDR1 and CDR2: SNHLY, FYNNEI. V shed 0 bases and J 4 bases; nucleotides not matched to a gene: 7. The DNA of the CDR3 is TGTGCCAGCAGTGAAGCCTTGGGACAGGCTCGCTATGGCTACACCTTC. Protein: CASSEALGQARYGYTF.

V usage is TRBV29-1 and J usage is TRBJ1-2; D uncertain. Trimming left V 7 bases short and J 6 bases short, with 15 bases between. This CDR3 spans 12 amino acids. Germline-derived CDR1 and CDR2 are SQVTM and ANQGSEA. Written as DNA, the CDR3 is TGCAGCGACAGTAGAGGGTTAGATGGCTACACCTTC. It codes for CSDSRGLDGYTF.

The rearrangement uses TRBV12-3 or TRBV12-4 and TRBJ2-1; 8 bases are shared with TRBD2. V was pared by 3 bases and J by 9 bases, with 1 base of the junction left unmatched. There are 12 residues in the CDR3. The CDR3 sequence is CASSFLAGEQFF. CDR3 bases: TGTGCCAGCAGTTTTCTAGCGGGTGAGCAGTTCTTC.

This rearrangement joins TRBV19 to TRBJ2-3; tentative D call: TRBD2 (5 bases). The germline V and J ends were trimmed by 3 bases and 12 bases, with 19 bases remaining between them. Germline assignment: CDR1 LNHDA and CDR2 SQIVND (reference sequence). This CDR3 region has 14 residues. Here the CDR3 DNA reads TGTGCCAGTAGTATCGCGAGAGGCGGGTGGGGACAGTATTTT. This translates into CASSIARGGWGQYF.

This clone occurred a few times. The chain joins TRBV18 to TRBJ1-5; 7 bases are a match to TRBD1. The CDR3 is 15 residues long. Germline trimming cut 4 bases from V and 6 bases from J; bases unmatched to any gene: 9. Per germline, CDR1 KGHSH and CDR2 LQKENI. CDR3 nucleotide sequence: TGTGCCAGCTCACAGTCGACAGGGCAGGCTCAGCCCCAGCATTTT. The encoded protein is CASSQSTGQAQPQHF.

The chain links TRBV7-2 to TRBJ2-4, with D possibly being TRBD2 (6 bases). The V gene's germline CDR1 is SGHTA and CDR2 FQGNSA. V lost 4 bases, J lost 2 bases, and 9 bases lay in between. The CDR3 runs 14 residues. The DNA for the CDR3 is TGTGCCAGCAGCTCTCTAGCGACCAAAAACATTCAGTACTTC. Its protein is CASSSLATKNIQYF.

The CDR3 DNA sequence: TGTGCCAGTAGTCCTACTAGCGGACGAAGCTCCTACAATGAGCAGTTCTTC. It specifies CASSPTSGRSSYNEQFF. The V call is TRBV19, the J call TRBJ2-1, with TRBD2 identical over 8 bases. This CDR3 is built from 17 residues. Germline V gene data show CDR1 as LNHDA and CDR2 as SQIVND (reference sequence). V trimming: 5 bases; J trimming: 0 bases; junction bases outside the gene matches: 9.

V usage is TRBV20-1 and J usage is TRBJ1-2; D is uncertain. Between the trimmed V and J ends, which lost 6 bases and 2 bases, there was a span of 7 bases. This CDR3 region has 11 residues. The germline CDR1 and CDR2 sequences are DFQATT and SNEGSKA (reference sequence). As DNA, the CDR3 is TGCAGTGCCCTTGAGAACTATGGCTACACCTTC. Translated, it gives CSALENYGYTF.

The gene calls are TRBV9 and TRBJ2-3, with TRBD1 as a possible D gene (6 bases). The V and J ends lost 3 bases and 1 base respectively, with 9 bases between them. Germline V gene sequence: CDR1 SGDLS, CDR2 YYNGEE. The CDR3 sequence is 14 residues long. CDR3 amino acids: CASSERTGTDTQYF. For the CDR3, the DNA is TGTGCCAGCAGCGAGCGGACAGGCACAGATACGCAGTATTTT. Combining the CDR3 with reference TRBV9 and TRBJ2-3 gives the whole variable domain DSGVTQTPKHLITATGQRVTLRCSPRSGDLSVYWYQQSLDQGLQFLIQYYNGEERAKGNILERFSAQQFPDLHSELNLSSLELGDSALYFCASSERTGTDTQYFGPGTRLTVL.

This clone was recorded only once. The CDR3 reads CASSQERRIEAFF. The CDR3 DNA reads TGTGCCAGCAGCCAAGAACGACGGATTGAAGCTTTCTTT. The genes are TRBV4-2 and TRBJ1-1; D unresolved. Trimming took 0 bases from V and 7 from J, leaving 9 bases between them. The CDR3 totals 13 residues. Germline CDR1 reads LGHNA; CDR2 reads YNFKEQ.

The CDR3 nucleotides read TGTGCCAGCAGTTTTGCGAGAGAGCAGTTCTTC. Protein: CASSFAREQFF. The rearrangement links TRBV27 to TRBJ2-1; D gene uncertain. The CDR3 has 11 residues. The ends were cut back, 3 bases at V and 10 bases at J, with 7 bases in the middle. Germline values: CDR1 MNHEY, CDR2 SMNVEV (reference sequence).

The chain joins TRBV4-1 to TRBJ2-7, with D unresolved. Germline values: CDR1 MGHRA, CDR2 YSYEKL. This CDR3 has 16 amino acids. Trimming stripped 0 bases from V and 0 bases from J, with 12 bases between. CDR3: CASSQDGQDLSYEQYF. The CDR3 DNA reads as TGCGCCAGCAGCCAAGATGGCCAGGACCTCTCCTACGAGCAGTACTTC.